The rows below give T cell receptor beta chains drawn from one sample of a study of radiation and T cells in renal cell carcinoma. Repertoires were generated with immunoSEQ multiplex PCR, while TCRdb's copy carries only in-frame clones and drops some. The data contain 65,000 to 80,000 clones, around 86% of them singletons. The material was blood, obtained from a patient whose treatment included radiotherapy and nephrectomy. The receptors were gathered from a woman in her forties or fifties with renal cell carcinoma. The CDR3 runs from the conserved cysteine through the conserved F or W. The D gene is left open where the match is weak. Size tells how often a clone was seen (once, few, many) or the class of an expanded clone, and some rows leave it out.

v_call: TRBV4-1
j_call: TRBJ2-7
d_call: TRBD2
clone_size: NA
cdr3_aa: CASSQAGGSYEQYF
cdr3_nt: TGCGCCAGCAGCCAAGCGGGAGGTAGCTACGAGCAGTACTTC

v_call: TRBV10-1
j_call: TRBJ2-1
d_call: TRBD2
clone_size: NA
cdr3_aa: CASSESRLASNEQFF
cdr3_nt: TGCGCCAGCAGTGAGTCCAGACTAGCAAGCAATGAGCAGTTCTTC

v_call: TRBV28
j_call: TRBJ1-2
d_call: TRBD1
clone_size: NA
cdr3_aa: CASSWQTGGNYGYTF
cdr3_nt: TGTGCCAGCAGCTGGCAAACAGGGGGCAACTATGGCTACACCTTC

v_call: TRBV11-2
j_call: TRBJ2-2
d_call: NA
clone_size: NA
cdr3_aa: CASSFFPGNTGELFF
cdr3_nt: TGTGCCAGCAGCTTCTTCCCGGGGAACACCGGGGAGCTGTTTTTT

v_call: TRBV7-6
j_call: TRBJ2-3
d_call: TRBD2
clone_size: NA
cdr3_aa: CARGTDSGRAVADTQYF
cdr3_nt: TGTGCCAGAGGGACGGATAGCGGGAGGGCCGTGGCAGATACGCAGTATTTT

v_call: TRBV10-3
j_call: TRBJ1-2
d_call: NA
clone_size: NA
cdr3_aa: CAISTGTTGYGYTF
cdr3_nt: TGTGCCATCAGTACCGGGACAACTGGCTATGGCTACACCTTC

v_call: TRBV28
j_call: TRBJ1-3
d_call: NA
clone_size: NA
cdr3_aa: CASIPRALSGNTIYF
cdr3_nt: TGTGCCAGCATCCCTAGGGCCCTCTCTGGAAACACCATATATTTT

v_call: TRBV4-3
j_call: TRBJ1-4
d_call: TRBD1
clone_size: NA
cdr3_aa: CASSQVGTGANEKLFF
cdr3_nt: TGCGCCAGCAGCCAGGTCGGGACAGGGGCTAATGAAAAACTGTTTTTT

v_call: TRBV9
j_call: TRBJ2-3
d_call: NA
clone_size: NA
cdr3_aa: CASSFQGTDTQYF
cdr3_nt: TGTGCCAGCAGCTTCCAGGGTACAGATACGCAGTATTTT

v_call: TRBV5-4
j_call: TRBJ1-2
d_call: NA
clone_size: once
cdr3_aa: CASSFRGFGYGYTF
cdr3_nt: TGTGCCAGCAGCTTTCGGGGATTTGGATATGGCTACACCTTC

v_call: TRBV2
j_call: TRBJ2-7
d_call: NA
clone_size: NA
cdr3_aa: CASIRTQRHEQYF
cdr3_nt: TGTGCCAGCATACGAACCCAGCGGCACGAGCAGTACTTC

v_call: TRBV4-1
j_call: TRBJ2-1
d_call: TRBD2
clone_size: once
cdr3_aa: CASSQTSGSRDFSYNEQFF
cdr3_nt: TGCGCCAGCAGCCAAACTAGCGGGAGCCGAGATTTCTCCTACAATGAGCAGTTCTTC

v_call: TRBV7-9
j_call: TRBJ2-3
d_call: NA
clone_size: NA
cdr3_aa: CASSRQVTDTQYF
cdr3_nt: TGTGCCAGCAGTAGACAGGTCACAGATACGCAGTATTTT

v_call: TRBV7-2
j_call: TRBJ1-2
d_call: NA
clone_size: NA
cdr3_aa: CASSLARDGYYGYTF
cdr3_nt: TGTGCCAGCAGCCTGGCCCGGGACGGGTACTATGGCTACACCTTC

v_call: TRBV30
j_call: TRBJ1-2
d_call: TRBD1
clone_size: NA
cdr3_aa: CAWSPNDRGDYGYTF
cdr3_nt: TGTGCCTGGAGCCCCAACGACAGGGGTGACTATGGCTACACCTTC

v_call: TRBV2
j_call: TRBJ2-7
d_call: NA
clone_size: NA
cdr3_aa: CASRHRDGSYEQYF
cdr3_nt: TGTGCCAGCAGACACCGGGACGGCTCCTACGAGCAGTACTTC

v_call: TRBV6-6
j_call: TRBJ2-5
d_call: NA
clone_size: NA
cdr3_aa: CASTKGGRETQYF
cdr3_nt: TGTGCCAGCACCAAAGGGGGGAGGGAGACCCAGTACTTC

v_call: TRBV27
j_call: TRBJ1-1
d_call: NA
clone_size: NA
cdr3_aa: CASRLTGVNTEAFF
cdr3_nt: TGTGCCAGCAGGCTTACGGGGGTGAACACTGAAGCTTTCTTT

v_call: TRBV5-1
j_call: TRBJ1-6
d_call: NA
clone_size: NA
cdr3_aa: CASSLAQPTGNSPLHF
cdr3_nt: TGCGCCAGCAGCTTGGCACAGCCCACGGGCAATTCACCCCTCCACTTT

v_call: TRBV5-6
j_call: TRBJ2-3
d_call: TRBD1
clone_size: NA
cdr3_aa: CASSRGFDRVLTDTQYF
cdr3_nt: TGTGCCAGCAGCCGCGGTTTTGACAGGGTACTAACAGATACGCAGTATTTT

v_call: TRBV5-4
j_call: TRBJ2-2
d_call: NA
clone_size: NA
cdr3_aa: CASSSGTGELFF
cdr3_nt: TGTGCCAGCAGCTCCGGCACCGGGGAGCTGTTTTTT

v_call: TRBV29-1
j_call: TRBJ2-5
d_call: TRBD1
clone_size: NA
cdr3_aa: CSGATGPQETQYF
cdr3_nt: TGCAGCGGAGCGACAGGGCCTCAAGAGACCCAGTACTTC

v_call: TRBV5-1
j_call: TRBJ2-1
d_call: NA
clone_size: NA
cdr3_aa: CASSLPRHRAAYNEQFF
cdr3_nt: TGCGCCAGCAGCTTGCCTCGTCACAGGGCAGCCTACAATGAGCAGTTCTTC

v_call: TRBV29-1
j_call: TRBJ2-5
d_call: NA
clone_size: NA
cdr3_aa: CSVEWRALETQYF
cdr3_nt: TGCAGCGTTGAATGGCGGGCACTAGAGACCCAGTACTTC

v_call: TRBV6-1
j_call: TRBJ1-2
d_call: TRBD1
clone_size: NA
cdr3_aa: CAGGQGAYGYTF
cdr3_nt: TGTGCCGGTGGACAGGGCGCTTATGGCTACACCTTC

v_call: TRBV7-2
j_call: TRBJ2-3
d_call: NA
clone_size: NA
cdr3_aa: CASSLGTHGADTQYF
cdr3_nt: TGTGCCAGCAGCCTCGGGACTCACGGGGCAGATACGCAGTATTTT

v_call: TRBV6-1
j_call: TRBJ1-6
d_call: NA
clone_size: NA
cdr3_aa: CASGTTDSPLHF
cdr3_nt: TGTGCCAGCGGCACCACAGATTCACCCCTCCACTTT

v_call: TRBV7-2
j_call: TRBJ2-7
d_call: NA
clone_size: NA
cdr3_aa: CASSQPENYEQYF
cdr3_nt: TGTGCCAGCAGCCAGCCAGAAAACTACGAGCAGTACTTC

v_call: TRBV20-1
j_call: TRBJ1-1
d_call: NA
clone_size: few
cdr3_aa: CSARPSTEAFF
cdr3_nt: TGCAGTGCTAGACCGTCGACTGAAGCTTTCTTT

v_call: TRBV13
j_call: TRBJ1-1
d_call: TRBD1
clone_size: NA
cdr3_aa: CASSPGQRDTEAFF
cdr3_nt: TGTGCCAGCAGCCCGGGACAGAGGGACACTGAAGCTTTCTTT

v_call: TRBV19
j_call: TRBJ1-5
d_call: TRBD1
clone_size: NA
cdr3_aa: CASSIGTGAQPQHF
cdr3_nt: TGTGCCAGTAGTATCGGGACAGGGGCCCAGCCCCAGCATTTT

v_call: TRBV11-3
j_call: TRBJ2-1
d_call: TRBD1
clone_size: few
cdr3_aa: CASSSGQGTIEEQFF
cdr3_nt: TGTGCCAGCAGCTCGGGACAGGGGACAATCGAGGAGCAGTTCTTC

v_call: TRBV27
j_call: TRBJ2-3
d_call: NA
clone_size: NA
cdr3_aa: CASRKTDSSTDTQYF
cdr3_nt: TGTGCCAGCAGGAAAACGGACTCGAGCACAGATACGCAGTATTTT

v_call: TRBV30
j_call: TRBJ1-4
d_call: NA
clone_size: few
cdr3_aa: CAWSTPGPAGGEKLFF
cdr3_nt: TGTGCCTGGAGTACGCCCGGGCCTGCCGGGGGTGAAAAACTGTTTTTT

v_call: TRBV2
j_call: TRBJ2-7
d_call: TRBD2
clone_size: NA
cdr3_aa: CASSGTRGVEQYF
cdr3_nt: TGTGCCAGCAGTGGGACCCGGGGGGTCGAGCAGTACTTC

v_call: TRBV4-3
j_call: TRBJ1-4
d_call: NA
clone_size: NA
cdr3_aa: CASSPGGGPTNEKLFF
cdr3_nt: TGCGCCAGCAGCCCGGGGGGCGGACCAACTAATGAAAAACTGTTTTTT

v_call: TRBV4-3
j_call: TRBJ1-2
d_call: NA
clone_size: NA
cdr3_aa: CASSQDAARGYGYTF
cdr3_nt: TGCGCCAGCAGCCAAGATGCGGCTCGGGGCTATGGCTACACCTTC

v_call: TRBV9
j_call: TRBJ1-1
d_call: TRBD1
clone_size: NA
cdr3_aa: CASSVEGARTEAFF
cdr3_nt: TGTGCCAGCAGCGTAGAGGGGGCGCGCACTGAAGCTTTCTTT

v_call: TRBV5-3
j_call: TRBJ1-6
d_call: TRBD1
clone_size: few
cdr3_aa: CARSLKTRGTGSYNSPLHF
cdr3_nt: TGTGCCAGAAGCTTAAAAACCCGCGGGACAGGGTCTTATAATTCACCCCTCCACTTT

v_call: TRBV19
j_call: TRBJ2-5
d_call: TRBD1
clone_size: NA
cdr3_aa: CASSFARTGKETQYF
cdr3_nt: TGTGCCAGTAGTTTTGCCCGGACAGGCAAAGAGACCCAGTACTTC

v_call: TRBV27
j_call: TRBJ2-3
d_call: NA
clone_size: once
cdr3_aa: CASLSTDTQYF
cdr3_nt: TGTGCCAGCCTAAGCACAGATACGCAGTATTTT

v_call: TRBV5-1
j_call: TRBJ1-1
d_call: NA
clone_size: few
cdr3_aa: CASSPSMNTEAFF
cdr3_nt: TGCGCCAGCAGCCCGTCAATGAACACTGAAGCTTTCTTT

v_call: TRBV10-3
j_call: TRBJ2-1
d_call: TRBD1
clone_size: NA
cdr3_aa: CAISPTGGYEQFF
cdr3_nt: TGTGCCATCAGCCCGACAGGGGGCTATGAGCAGTTCTTC

v_call: TRBV5-1
j_call: TRBJ2-5
d_call: TRBD1
clone_size: NA
cdr3_aa: CASSLDRGETQYF
cdr3_nt: TGCGCCAGCAGCTTGGACAGGGGGGAGACCCAGTACTTC

v_call: TRBV5-6
j_call: TRBJ2-3
d_call: NA
clone_size: once
cdr3_aa: CASSLQGGTDTQYF
cdr3_nt: TGTGCCAGCAGCTTACAGGGAGGAACAGATACGCAGTATTTT

v_call: TRBV20-1
j_call: TRBJ2-7
d_call: NA
clone_size: NA
cdr3_aa: CSARGRGEQYF
cdr3_nt: TGCAGTGCTAGAGGTAGGGGGGAGCAGTACTTC

v_call: TRBV9
j_call: TRBJ2-3
d_call: TRBD1
clone_size: NA
cdr3_aa: CASSVGVGTGTSFPSTDTQYF
cdr3_nt: TGTGCCAGCAGCGTAGGTGTCGGGACAGGTACCAGCTTCCCTAGCACAGATACGCAGTATTTT

v_call: TRBV20-1
j_call: TRBJ2-2
d_call: NA
clone_size: NA
cdr3_aa: CSASLGGAVF
cdr3_nt: TGCAGTGCTAGTTTGGGGGGAGCTGTTTTT

v_call: TRBV5-4
j_call: TRBJ2-2
d_call: NA
clone_size: NA
cdr3_aa: CASSLVQGDTGELFF
cdr3_nt: TGTGCCAGCAGCTTGGTTCAGGGCGATACCGGGGAGCTGTTTTTT

v_call: TRBV10-3
j_call: TRBJ2-7
d_call: TRBD1
clone_size: once
cdr3_aa: CAISPGTVLYEQYF
cdr3_nt: TGTGCCATCAGTCCCGGGACAGTCCTCTACGAGCAGTACTTC

v_call: TRBV10-2
j_call: TRBJ2-4
d_call: NA
clone_size: once
cdr3_aa: CASSESGVVGKNIQYF
cdr3_nt: TGCGCCAGCAGTGAGTCCGGCGTAGTAGGAAAAAACATTCAGTACTTC

v_call: TRBV19
j_call: TRBJ1-2
d_call: NA
clone_size: NA
cdr3_aa: CASSIGFSEGEFYYGYTF
cdr3_nt: TGTGCCAGTAGTATCGGCTTCAGCGAGGGAGAATTTTACTATGGCTACACCTTC

v_call: TRBV5-1
j_call: TRBJ1-2
d_call: TRBD1
clone_size: NA
cdr3_aa: CASSFRQGSFGYTF
cdr3_nt: TGCGCCAGCAGCTTTCGACAGGGCTCCTTCGGCTACACCTTC

v_call: TRBV14
j_call: TRBJ1-4
d_call: TRBD1
clone_size: once
cdr3_aa: CASSQRQGAVKKLFF
cdr3_nt: TGTGCCAGCAGCCAGCGTCAGGGGGCGGTGAAAAAACTGTTTTTT

v_call: TRBV18
j_call: TRBJ1-1
d_call: NA
clone_size: NA
cdr3_aa: CASSPGGTNTEAFF
cdr3_nt: TGTGCCAGCTCACCGGGTGGAACGAACACTGAAGCTTTCTTT

v_call: TRBV19
j_call: TRBJ1-5
d_call: NA
clone_size: NA
cdr3_aa: CASTVHGYDSNQPQHF
cdr3_nt: TGTGCCAGTACGGTTCACGGGTACGATAGCAATCAGCCCCAGCATTTT

v_call: TRBV6-5
j_call: TRBJ1-3
d_call: NA
clone_size: NA
cdr3_aa: CASSYSRGSFGNTIYF
cdr3_nt: TGTGCCAGCAGTTACTCGAGGGGGTCCTTCGGAAACACCATATATTTT

v_call: TRBV28
j_call: TRBJ2-5
d_call: TRBD2
clone_size: NA
cdr3_aa: CASTHNSGGIGETQYF
cdr3_nt: TGTGCCAGCACCCATAATAGCGGGGGGATCGGGGAGACCCAGTACTTC